This T cell receptor beta chain was recorded in a study of blood T cell repertoires in COVID-19. Whole-study context: Some COVID-19 samples were acute and others convalescent; all came from the United States, Italy and Spain. The cDNA or gDNA used as material had been derived from T cells, B-cell-depleted T cells, or PBMCs.

Per germline, CDR1 MNHEY and CDR2 SVGAGI. CDR3 length equals 15 residues. Trimming removed 5 bases from V and 3 bases from J; junction bases left unmatched: 7. Profiled with immunoSEQ multiplex PCR; TCRdb holds only in-frame clones, not every one. Among tens of thousands of clones listed, over 65% were seen once. During active infection, Seattle patients enrolled and were then monitored through disease. The chain carries TRBV6-5 and TRBJ2-3, with 8 bases identical to TRBD2. Input material: peripheral blood. The sequence was collected from a man between 65 and 85 years old with COVID-19, enrolled during active disease. CDR3 region: CASSPSGRGTDTQYF. CDR3 in DNA: TGTGCCAGCAGTCCGAGCGGGAGAGGGACAGATACGCAGTATTTT.